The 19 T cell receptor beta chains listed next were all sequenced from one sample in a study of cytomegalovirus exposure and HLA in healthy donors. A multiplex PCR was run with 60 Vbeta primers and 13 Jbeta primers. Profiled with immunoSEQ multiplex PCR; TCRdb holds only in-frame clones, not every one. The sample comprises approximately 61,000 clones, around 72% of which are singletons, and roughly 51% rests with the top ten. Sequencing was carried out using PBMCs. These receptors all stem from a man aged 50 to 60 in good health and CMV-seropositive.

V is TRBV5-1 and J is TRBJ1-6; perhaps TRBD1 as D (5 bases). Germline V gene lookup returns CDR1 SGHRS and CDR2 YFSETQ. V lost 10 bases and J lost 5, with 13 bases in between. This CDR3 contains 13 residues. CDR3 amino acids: CALGGAHNSPLHF. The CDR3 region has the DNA TGCGCCTTGGGTGGGGCCCATAATTCACCCCTCCACTTT.

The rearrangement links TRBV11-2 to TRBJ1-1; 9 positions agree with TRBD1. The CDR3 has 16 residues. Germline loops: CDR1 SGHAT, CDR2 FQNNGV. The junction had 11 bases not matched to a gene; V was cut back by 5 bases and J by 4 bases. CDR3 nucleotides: TGTGCCAGCAGCCCAGGGACAGGGAGAAGTCGCACTGAAGCTTTCTTT. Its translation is CASSPGTGRSRTEAFF. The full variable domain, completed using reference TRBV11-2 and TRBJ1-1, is EAGVAQSPRYKIIEKRQSVAFWCNPISGHATLYWYQQILGQGPKLLIQFQNNGVVDDSQLPKDRFSAERLKGVDSTLKIQPAKLEDSAVYLCASSPGTGRSRTEAFFGQGTRLTVV.

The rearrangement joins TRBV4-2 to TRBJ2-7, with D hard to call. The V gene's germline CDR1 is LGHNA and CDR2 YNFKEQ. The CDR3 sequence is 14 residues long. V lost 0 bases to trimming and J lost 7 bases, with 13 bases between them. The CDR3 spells CASSQDAERREQYF. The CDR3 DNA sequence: TGTGCCAGCAGCCAAGATGCGGAGCGACGGGAGCAGTACTTC.

Here the CDR3 reads CASSPRGAESSYEQYF. CDR3 nucleotide sequence: TGTGCCAGCAGTCCAAGAGGAGCGGAGAGCTCCTACGAGCAGTACTTC. This chain joins TRBV5-4 and TRBJ2-7; maybe TRBD2 (5 bases). Germline V gene sequence: CDR1 SGHNT, CDR2 YYREEE (reference sequence). This CDR3 is 16 amino acids long. The ends were cut back, 5 bases at V and 0 bases at J, with 18 bases in the middle.

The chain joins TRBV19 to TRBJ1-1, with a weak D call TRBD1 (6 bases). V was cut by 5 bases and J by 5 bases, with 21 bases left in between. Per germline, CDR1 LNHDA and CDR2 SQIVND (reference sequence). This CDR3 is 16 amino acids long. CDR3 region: CASSARGTGTRTEAFF. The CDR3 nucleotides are TGTGCCAGTAGTGCGAGGGGCACAGGGACAAGGACTGAAGCTTTCTTT. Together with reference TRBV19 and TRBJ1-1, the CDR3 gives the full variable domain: DGGITQSPKYLFRKEGQNVTLSCEQNLNHDAMYWYRQDPGQGLRLIYYSQIVNDFQKGDIAEGYSVSREKKESFPLTVTSAQKNPTAFYLCASSARGTGTRTEAFFGQGTRLTVV.

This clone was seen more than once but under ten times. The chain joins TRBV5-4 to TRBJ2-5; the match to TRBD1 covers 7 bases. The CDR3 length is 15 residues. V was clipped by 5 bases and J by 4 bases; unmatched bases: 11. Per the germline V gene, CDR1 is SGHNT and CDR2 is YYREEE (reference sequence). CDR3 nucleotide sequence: TGTGCCAGCAGGGAGAGACAGGGCGACTCAGAGACCCAGTACTTC. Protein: CASRERQGDSETQYF.

The CDR3 bases are TGTGCCAGCAGCTTACGAGCGGGAGTATCCTACGAGCAGTACTTC. Its translation: CASSLRAGVSYEQYF. The chain joins TRBV7-2 to TRBJ2-7; 8 bases match TRBD2. CDR1 SGHTA and CDR2 FQGNSA come from the germline V gene. The CDR3 runs 15 residues. The junction had 4 bases not matched to a gene; V was cut back by 2 bases and J by 1 base.

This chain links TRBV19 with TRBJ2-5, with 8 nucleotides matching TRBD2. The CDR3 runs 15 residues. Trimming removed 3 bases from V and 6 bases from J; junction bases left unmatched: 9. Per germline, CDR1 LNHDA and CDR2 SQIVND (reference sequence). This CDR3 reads CASSIQTGGVKTQYF. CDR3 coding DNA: TGTGCCAGTAGTATTCAAACGGGGGGGGTGAAGACCCAGTACTTC. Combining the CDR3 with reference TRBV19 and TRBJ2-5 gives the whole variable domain DGGITQSPKYLFRKEGQNVTLSCEQNLNHDAMYWYRQDPGQGLRLIYYSQIVNDFQKGDIAEGYSVSREKKESFPLTVTSAQKNPTAFYLCASSIQTGGVKTQYFGPGTRLLVL.

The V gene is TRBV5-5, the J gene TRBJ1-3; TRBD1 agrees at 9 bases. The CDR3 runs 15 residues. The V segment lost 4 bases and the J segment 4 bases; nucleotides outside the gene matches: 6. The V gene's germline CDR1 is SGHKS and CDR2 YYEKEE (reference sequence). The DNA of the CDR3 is TGTGCCAGCAGCGTGGACAGGGGAGGAGGAAACACCATATATTTT. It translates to CASSVDRGGGNTIYF. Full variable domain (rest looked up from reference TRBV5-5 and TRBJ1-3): DAGVTQSPTHLIKTRGQQVTLRCSPISGHKSVSWYQQVLGQGPQFIFQYYEKEERGRGNFPDRFSARQFPNYSSELNVNALLLGDSALYLCASSVDRGGGNTIYFGEGSWLTVV.

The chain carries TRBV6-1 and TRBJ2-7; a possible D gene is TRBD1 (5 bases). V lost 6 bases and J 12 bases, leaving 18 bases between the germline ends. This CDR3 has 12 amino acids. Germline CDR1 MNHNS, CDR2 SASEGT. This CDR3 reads CASSRMGRKLYF. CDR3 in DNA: TGTGCCAGCAGCCGAATGGGGCGGAAACTGTACTTC.

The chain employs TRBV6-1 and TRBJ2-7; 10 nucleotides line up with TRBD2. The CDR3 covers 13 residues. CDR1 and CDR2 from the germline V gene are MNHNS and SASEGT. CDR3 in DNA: TGTGGGGTTACGGCTAGCGGGGGCTACGAGCAGTACTTC. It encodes CGVTASGGYEQYF.

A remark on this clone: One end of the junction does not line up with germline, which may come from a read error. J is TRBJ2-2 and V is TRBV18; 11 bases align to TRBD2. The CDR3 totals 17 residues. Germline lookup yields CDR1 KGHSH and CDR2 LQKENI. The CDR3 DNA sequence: TGTGCCAGCTCACCCGTACTAGCGGGAGCAGACACTGGGGAGCTGTTTTTT. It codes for CASSPVLAGADTGELFF.

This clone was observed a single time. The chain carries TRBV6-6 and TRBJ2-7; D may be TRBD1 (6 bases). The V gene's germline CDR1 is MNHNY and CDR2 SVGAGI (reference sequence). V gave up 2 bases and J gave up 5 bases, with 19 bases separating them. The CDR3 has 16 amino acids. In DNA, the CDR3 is TGTGCCAGCAGTTACACCAAGACAGGAGGTGTACACGAGCAGTACTTC. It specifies CASSYTKTGGVHEQYF.

CDR3 bases: TGTGCCAGCAGCTTAGGGACAGGGAGTCCCTACGAGCAGTACTTC. It translates to CASSLGTGSPYEQYF. The chain couples TRBV5-6 to TRBJ2-7, with 9 positions matching TRBD1. CDR3 length: 15 residues. Trimming removed 2 bases from V and 2 bases from J; junction bases left unmatched: 5. Germline loops: CDR1 SGHDT, CDR2 YYEEEE.

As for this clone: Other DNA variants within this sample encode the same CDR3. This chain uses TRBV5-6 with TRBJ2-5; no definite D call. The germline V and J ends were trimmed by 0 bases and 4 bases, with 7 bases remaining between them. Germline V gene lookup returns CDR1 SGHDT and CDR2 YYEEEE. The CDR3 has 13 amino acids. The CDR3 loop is CASSLGQRETQYF. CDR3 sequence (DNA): TGTGCCAGCAGCTTGGGGCAGCGAGAGACCCAGTACTTC.

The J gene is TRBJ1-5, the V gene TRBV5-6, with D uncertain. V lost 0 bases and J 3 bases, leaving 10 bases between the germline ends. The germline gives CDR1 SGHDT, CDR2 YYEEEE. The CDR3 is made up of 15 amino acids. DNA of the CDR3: TGTGCCAGCAGCTTGGCCGGGGTTCTCAATCAGCCCCAGCATTTT. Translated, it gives CASSLAGVLNQPQHF.

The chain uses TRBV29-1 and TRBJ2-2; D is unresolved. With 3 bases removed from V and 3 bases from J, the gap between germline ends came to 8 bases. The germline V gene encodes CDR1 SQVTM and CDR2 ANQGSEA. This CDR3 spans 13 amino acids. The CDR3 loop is CSVDSLDTGELFF. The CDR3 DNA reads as TGCAGCGTTGATTCCCTAGACACCGGGGAGCTGTTTTTT.

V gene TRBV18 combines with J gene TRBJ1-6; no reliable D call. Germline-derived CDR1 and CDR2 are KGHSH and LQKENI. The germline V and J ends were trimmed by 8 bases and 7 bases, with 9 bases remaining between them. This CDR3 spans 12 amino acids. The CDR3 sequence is CASIFPNSPLHF. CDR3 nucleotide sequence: TGTGCCAGCATTTTCCCGAATTCACCCCTCCACTTT.

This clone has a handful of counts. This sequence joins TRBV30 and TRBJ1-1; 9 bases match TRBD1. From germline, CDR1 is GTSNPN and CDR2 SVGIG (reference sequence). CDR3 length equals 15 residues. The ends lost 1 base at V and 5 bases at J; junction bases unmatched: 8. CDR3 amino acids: CAWSAGQGGGTEAFF. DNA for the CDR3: TGTGCCTGGAGTGCGGGACAGGGTGGCGGAACTGAAGCTTTCTTT.